The rows below give T cell receptor beta chains drawn from one sample of a study of blood T cell repertoires in COVID-19. The method was immunoSEQ multiplex PCR; TCRdb's version includes in-frame clones alone and lacks a portion of them. The profile shows fewer than 150,000 clones, more than 80% of them singletons. The sequenced sample was peripheral blood. The receptor set was obtained from a human donor in a cohort sampled during active COVID-19. Both conserved end residues are part of each CDR3. The D gene is left open where the match is weak. Some rows have no size entry. The others give once, few or many, or a class for an expanded clone.

v_call,clone_size,j_call,d_call,cdr3_aa,cdr3_nt
TRBV5-1,NA,TRBJ2-2,NA,CASSPYQTDYTGELFF,TGCGCCAGCAGCCCTTATCAGACAGATTACACCGGGGAGCTGTTTTTT
TRBV5-1,once,TRBJ1-2,TRBD1,CASSATGTGHGYTF,TGCGCCAGCAGCGCAACCGGGACAGGTCATGGCTACACCTTC
TRBV5-1,NA,TRBJ2-2,NA,CASSLQPRGELFF,TGCGCCAGCAGCTTGCAACCGCGCGGGGAGCTGTTTTTT
TRBV3-1/TRBV3-2,NA,TRBJ1-1,TRBD1,CASSLRDRFTEAFF,TGTGCCAGCAGCCTTAGGGACAGGTTCACTGAAGCTTTCTTT
TRBV5-6,NA,TRBJ1-1,NA,CASSLTVNTEAFF,TGTGCCAGCAGCCTCACAGTGAACACTGAAGCTTTCTTT
TRBV7-2,NA,TRBJ2-1,NA,CASSPINEQFF,TGTGCCAGCAGCCCCATCAATGAGCAGTTCTTC
TRBV5-1,NA,TRBJ1-2,NA,CASSLGGSLNYGYTF,TGCGCCAGCAGCTTGGGGGGCAGCTTAAACTATGGCTACACCTTC
TRBV4-3,NA,TRBJ2-3,TRBD2,CASSPSSGRPDTQYF,TGCGCCAGCAGCCCCTCTAGCGGGAGACCAGATACGCAGTATTTT
TRBV5-1,NA,TRBJ1-1,TRBD1,CASSSPGQTEAFF,TGCGCCAGCAGTTCCCCGGGACAGACTGAAGCTTTCTTT
TRBV18,once,TRBJ2-3,NA,CASSPGPPSTDTQYF,TGTGCCAGCTCACCAGGCCCCCCTAGCACAGATACGCAGTATTTT
TRBV18,NA,TRBJ1-1,NA,CASSPGGLLNTEAFF,TGTGCCAGCTCACCCGGGGGACTGTTGAACACTGAAGCTTTCTTT
TRBV30,NA,TRBJ1-4,NA,CAWSVHDSALFF,TGTGCCTGGAGTGTACACGACAGCGCACTGTTTTTT
TRBV5-1,NA,TRBJ1-1,TRBD1,CASSWDRANTEAFF,TGCGCCAGCAGCTGGGACAGGGCGAACACTGAAGCTTTCTTT
TRBV21-1,NA,TRBJ2-5,NA,CASHQGETQYF,TGTGCCAGCCATCAGGGAGAGACCCAGTACTTC
TRBV19,NA,TRBJ1-3,TRBD1,CASSISLGTGRNTIYF,TGTGCCAGTAGTATATCCCTAGGGACAGGGCGTAACACCATATATTTT
TRBV19,few,TRBJ1-1,TRBD1,CASGQASTEAFF,TGTGCCAGCGGACAGGCCAGCACTGAAGCTTTCTTT
TRBV7-3,NA,TRBJ2-1,TRBD2,CASSLSGGPATIF,TGTGCCAGCAGCTTATCGGGGGGGCCCGCGACTATCTTC
TRBV27,NA,TRBJ1-1,TRBD1,CASSLLTGRSTEAFF,TGTGCCAGCAGTTTACTGACAGGGCGGAGCACTGAAGCTTTCTTT
TRBV19,once,TRBJ1-5,NA,CASSVRPNRGNQPQHF,TGTGCCAGTAGTGTTAGACCAAACCGGGGCAATCAGCCCCAGCATTTT
TRBV19,once,TRBJ1-1,NA,CASSIPGYGAFF,TGTGCCAGTAGTATCCCGGGGTATGGGGCTTTCTTT
TRBV11-3,NA,TRBJ2-6,NA,CASSRSGANVLTF,TGTGCCAGCAGCCGTTCTGGGGCCAACGTCCTGACTTTT
TRBV6-4,NA,TRBJ1-5,NA,CASTQGQKINQPQHF,TGTGCCAGCACCCAAGGACAAAAAATAAATCAGCCCCAGCATTTT
TRBV27,NA,TRBJ1-5,NA,CASKGGVYQPQHF,TGTGCCAGCAAAGGCGGGGTCTATCAGCCCCAGCATTTT
TRBV18,NA,TRBJ2-5,NA,CASSPIRQVGEETQYF,TGTGCCAGCTCACCAATTAGACAGGTGGGGGAAGAGACCCAGTACTTC
TRBV6-1,NA,TRBJ2-5,TRBD1,CASSGRLGQGALGETQYF,TGTGCCAGCAGTGGAAGATTGGGACAGGGAGCTCTTGGAGAGACCCAGTACTTC
TRBV4-3,NA,TRBJ1-2,NA,CASSPSGGAYGYTF,TGCGCCAGCAGCCCCTCCGGGGGGGCCTATGGCTACACCTTC
TRBV11-2,NA,TRBJ1-2,NA,CASSRGRVGYTF,TGTGCCAGCAGCCGAGGGAGGGTAGGCTACACCTTC
TRBV11-2,NA,TRBJ2-2,TRBD2,CASSLVAGTGELFF,TGTGCCAGCAGCTTAGTAGCGGGCACCGGGGAGCTGTTTTTT
TRBV29-1,once,TRBJ1-5,TRBD1,CSVGGGDGQPQHF,TGCAGCGTTGGAGGGGGCGACGGTCAGCCCCAGCATTTT
TRBV27,NA,TRBJ1-2,NA,CASSLSVQGRYGYTF,TGTGCCAGCAGTTTATCCGTACAGGGCCGCTATGGCTACACCTTC
TRBV25-1,once,TRBJ1-1,NA,CASSETGLRIAFF,TGTGCCAGCAGTGAAACAGGGCTCAGAATAGCTTTCTTT
TRBV9,NA,TRBJ2-2,NA,CASSTTAANTGELFF,TGTGCCAGCAGCACCACGGCGGCGAACACCGGGGAGCTGTTTTTT
TRBV7-2,NA,TRBJ1-2,TRBD1,CASSSTGGYGYTF,TGTGCCAGCAGCTCTACAGGGGGCTATGGCTACACCTTC